Below are 5 T cell receptor beta chains sequenced from a single sample in a study of blood T cell repertoires in COVID-19. Sequenced by immunoSEQ multiplex PCR; TCRdb stores in-frame clones only, minus some. This table has fewer than 40,000 clones, just under 80% appearing once. Sequencing was performed on peripheral blood. The receptors were sampled from a man aged 60 to 69 with acute or convalescent COVID-19.

The V and J genes are TRBV7-9 and TRBJ2-2, with D hard to call. V lost 5 bases to trimming and J lost 5 bases, with 9 bases between them. In germline, CDR1 is SEHNR, CDR2 FQNEAQ (reference sequence). The CDR3 contains 13 residues. The CDR3 loop is CASSPRLTGELFF. The CDR3 bases are TGTGCCAGCAGCCCCAGATTGACCGGGGAGCTGTTTTTT.

This clone was seen a handful of times. The rearrangement links TRBV24-1 to TRBJ2-5; no firm D call. Per the germline V gene, CDR1 is KGHDR and CDR2 is SFDVKD. This CDR3 spans 13 amino acids. Trimming removed 0 bases at V and 5 bases at J, with 6 bases between. The CDR3 spells CATSDLASETQYF. CDR3 in DNA: TGTGCCACCAGTGATTTGGCGTCGGAGACCCAGTACTTC.

The chain combines TRBV11-3 with TRBJ1-4; the match to TRBD1 covers 7 bases. The V gene's germline CDR1 is SGHNT and CDR2 YENEEA. V was clipped by 5 bases and J by 6 bases; unmatched bases: 9. The CDR3 has 15 residues. The CDR3 region is CASSNRQGIDEKLFF. For the CDR3, the DNA is TGTGCCAGCAGCAATCGACAGGGAATTGATGAAAAACTGTTTTTT.

The chain is built from TRBV7-9 and TRBJ1-1, with D tentatively TRBD1 (6 bases). The V gene's germline CDR1 is SEHNR and CDR2 FQNEAQ (reference sequence). V gave up 2 bases and J gave up 4 bases, with 11 bases separating them. This CDR3 is built from 14 residues. In nucleotides, the CDR3 is TGTGCCAGCAGCTTACCAGGGGTCCCCACTGAAGCTTTCTTT. It encodes CASSLPGVPTEAFF.

V and J are TRBV5-1 and TRBJ1-1; D may be TRBD1 (5 bases). Germline V gene data show CDR1 as SGHRS and CDR2 as YFSETQ. Trimming cost V 4 bases and J 1 base, with 17 bases left between them. This CDR3 region has 16 residues. The CDR3 sequence: CASSPKPRAENTEAFF. CDR3 bases: TGCGCCAGCAGCCCAAAACCCAGGGCGGAGAACACTGAAGCTTTCTTT.